Listed here are 13 T cell receptor beta chains from one sample, sequenced in a study of blood T cells in healthy people across ages (dated by TCRdb to between 2014 and 2016). Receptor libraries were prepared by 5' RACE. Sequencing relied on an Illumina HiSeq 2500. A second PCR of roughly 7 to 12 cycles was run with a J-beta primer mix and a sample-barcoded 5' primer. TCRdb redid the processing of the public reads, applying fastp at Q25 and MiXCR, and retained in-frame beta chains. CDR3 protein sequences are deduplicated, and each keeps its most common genes and DNA. Present in this sample are about 830,000 distinct CDR3 sequences, under 80% of which were seen just once. Of the sample, around a quarter is held by the ten largest clones. Sequencing was carried out using blood. Every receptor here comes from a man aged 25-45 years in good health.

V usage is TRBV10-3 and J usage is TRBJ1-2; D gene uncertain. This CDR3 has 14 amino acids. Trimming shortened V by 2 bases and J by 4 bases, and 11 bases separated the two germline ends. CDR1 is ENHRY, CDR2 SYGVKD, per germline. CDR3: CAISELGLGYGYTF. The DNA of the CDR3 is TGTGCCATCAGTGAGCTCGGTTTGGGCTATGGCTACACCTTC.

This chain joins TRBV9 and TRBJ2-1; 12 bases map to TRBD2. Trimming at V came to 3 bases and at J to 1 base, leaving 2 bases not matched to a gene. The CDR3 length is 16 residues. CDR1 is SGDLS, CDR2 YYNGEE, per germline. The CDR3 DNA sequence: TGTGCCAGCAGCGGGGGGACTAGCGGGTCCTACAATGAGCAGTTCTTC. Its translation: CASSGGTSGSYNEQFF.

The chain joins TRBV5-1 to TRBJ2-7; TRBD2 aligns across 8 bases. Germline V gene data show CDR1 as SGHRS and CDR2 as YFSETQ. J gave up 1 base and V 4 bases, and 4 bases lay outside the gene matches. The length of the CDR3 is 14 residues. The DNA for the CDR3 is TGCGCCAGCAGCGAACTAGCGGCTTCCTACGAGCAGTACTTC. Its translation is CASSELAASYEQYF.

This clonotype was picked up a small number of times. This chain links TRBV7-9 with TRBJ2-4; possible D gene TRBD1, 5 bases. The J call may be wrong; the DNA end is better matched by TRBJ2-7. This CDR3 region has 13 residues. CDR1 and CDR2 (germline): SEHNR, FQNEAQ (reference sequence). The CDR3 region has the DNA TGTGCCAGCAGCTTTCCCTCAACAGGCGAGCAGTACTTC. It codes for CASSFPSTGEQYF.

This clonotype was observed a few times. This chain connects TRBV20-1 to TRBJ2-1, with D perhaps TRBD1 or TRBD2 (5 bases each). V shed 0 bases and J shed 4 bases, with 16 bases lying between them. The CDR3 is made up of 16 amino acids. Germline assignment: CDR1 DFQATT and CDR2 SNEGSKA (reference sequence). The CDR3 spells CSARDLRDPWYNEQFF. The CDR3 nucleotides read TGCAGTGCTAGAGACCTCCGGGACCCCTGGTACAATGAGCAGTTCTTC.

A word on this clonotype: One base away lies a much larger clone, so this may be a sequencing read error. This chain links TRBV7-6 with TRBJ2-5; the D gene is possibly TRBD1 (6 bases). CDR1 and CDR2 (germline): SGHVS, FNYEAQ. The CDR3 spans 14 residues. Trimming pared 6 bases from V and 13 bases from J, leaving 24 bases between. The CDR3: CASSRGPTGNERYF. In nucleotides, the CDR3 is TGTGCCAGCAGTCGGGGTCCAACAGGGAACGAGCGGTACTTC. The whole variable domain, remainder taken from reference TRBV7-6 and TRBJ2-5, is GAGVSQSPRYKVTKRGQDVALRCDPISGHVSLYWYRQALGQGPEFLTYFNYEAQQDKSGLPNDRFSAERPEGSISTLTIQRTEQRDSAMYRCASSRGPTGNERYFGPGTRLLVL.

V gene TRBV3-1 combines with J gene TRBJ2-4; TRBD1 is a possible D gene (5 bases). This CDR3 comprises 18 residues. Trimming took off 3 bases at V and 0 bases at J, with 18 bases between the two ends. The germline V gene encodes CDR1 LGHDT and CDR2 YNNKEL (reference sequence). The CDR3 DNA sequence: TGTGCCAGCAGCCAGACGTTACAGGTGGATCTAGCCAAAAACATTCAGTACTTC. The encoded protein is CASSQTLQVDLAKNIQYF.

This clonotype turned up a few times. J is TRBJ2-6 and V is TRBV6-5; 9 bases match TRBD1. The V gene's germline CDR1 is MNHEY and CDR2 SVGAGI. The CDR3 covers 19 residues. V lost 2 bases and J lost 0; bases outside the gene matches: 8. The CDR3 here is CASSYLSRTGDSGANVLTF. CDR3 DNA sequence: TGTGCCAGCAGTTACCTGTCAAGGACAGGGGACTCTGGGGCCAACGTCCTGACTTTC.

For the CDR3, the DNA is TGTGCCAGTAGTATCCAATCTGGGGCCAACGTCCTGACTTTC. This sequence encodes CASSIQSGANVLTF. The genes are TRBV19 and TRBJ2-6; no clear D. CDR1 is LNHDA and CDR2 is SQIVND in the germline V gene (reference sequence). Trimming shortened V by 3 bases and J by 1 base, and 4 bases separated the two germline ends. The CDR3 runs to 14 residues. Supplemented by reference TRBV19 and TRBJ2-6, the full variable domain reads DGGITQSPKYLFRKEGQNVTLSCEQNLNHDAMYWYRQDPGQGLRLIYYSQIVNDFQKGDIAEGYSVSREKKESFPLTVTSAQKNPTAFYLCASSIQSGANVLTFGAGSRLTVL.

This rearrangement joins TRBV7-4 to TRBJ1-4, with 8 bases fitting TRBD1. The junction had 9 bases not matched to a gene; V was cut back by 3 bases and J by 3 bases. The CDR3 is made up of 17 amino acids. CDR1 SGHVT and CDR2 SQSDAQ come from the germline V gene. DNA for the CDR3: TGTGCCAGCAGCTTCTTGGGGGGGACAGGCCCTAATGAAAAACTGTTTTTT. Translation: CASSFLGGTGPNEKLFF.

V is TRBV21-1 and J is TRBJ2-7; the table assigns TRBD1, which was not confirmed against the DNA. TRBV21-1 counts as a pseudogene. There are 17 residues in the CDR3. CDR3 DNA: TGTGCCAGCAGCAAAGCGCCCACGGGTGACAGGGTGGACGAGCAGTACTTC. Translated: CASSKAPTGDRVDEQYF.

The CDR3 nucleotides read TGTGCCAGCAGCCCCCTGCGGAGGAACCTCTACGAGCAGTACTTC. Protein product: CASSPLRRNLYEQYF. The chain carries TRBV7-2 and TRBJ2-4, with a possible D match to TRBD2 (5 bases). The end of the DNA fits TRBJ2-7 better, so the J call may be wrong. Looked up from germline, CDR1 is SGHTA and CDR2 is FQGNSA. The CDR3 extends over 15 amino acids.

J is TRBJ2-4 and V is TRBV15; D is ambiguous. This CDR3 has 14 residues. Deletions cut 1 base from V and 8 bases from J, with 12 bases between. The germline V gene has CDR1 LNHNV and CDR2 YYDKDF (reference sequence). Here the CDR3 reads CATSRAEPRDIQYF. The CDR3 nucleotides read TGTGCCACCAGCAGAGCGGAACCTCGCGACATTCAGTACTTC.